Included here is one T cell receptor (beta chain) sequence, with context. V was cut by 6 bases and J by 6 bases, with 14 bases left in between. The length of the CDR3 is 14 residues. Per germline, CDR1 KGHDR and CDR2 SFDVKD. The record originates from a study of blood T cell repertoires in COVID-19. Background on the study: Sites across the United States, Italy and Spain contributed samples from acute and convalescent COVID-19. PBMCs, B-cell-depleted T cells, or T cells provided the cDNA or gDNA that made up the material.

Here immunoSEQ multiplex PCR was the method, and the copy in TCRdb shows in-frame clones only, minus some. The sample shows over 200,000 clones, 84% of them seen only once. The chain couples TRBV24-1 to TRBJ1-5, with D tentatively TRBD1 (6 bases). What was sequenced was peripheral blood. The receptor's source is a woman aged 80 or older with active or convalescent COVID-19. CDR3 protein: CATSPPGAGQPQHF. CDR3 DNA: TGTGCCACCAGTCCCCCAGGGGCAGGTCAGCCCCAGCATTTT.